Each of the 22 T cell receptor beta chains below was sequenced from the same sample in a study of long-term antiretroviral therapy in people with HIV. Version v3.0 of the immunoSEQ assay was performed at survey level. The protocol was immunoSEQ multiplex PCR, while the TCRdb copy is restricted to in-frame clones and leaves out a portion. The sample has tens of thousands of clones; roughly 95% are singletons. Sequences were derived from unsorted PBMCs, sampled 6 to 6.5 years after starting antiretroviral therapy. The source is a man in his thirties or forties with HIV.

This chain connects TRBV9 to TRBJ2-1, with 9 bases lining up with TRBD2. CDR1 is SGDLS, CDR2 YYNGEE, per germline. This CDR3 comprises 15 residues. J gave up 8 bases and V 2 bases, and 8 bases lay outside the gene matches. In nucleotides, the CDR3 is TGTGCCAGCAGCGTGGGCGGGAGGGCCGTTGATGAGCAGTTCTTC. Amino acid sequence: CASSVGGRAVDEQFF.

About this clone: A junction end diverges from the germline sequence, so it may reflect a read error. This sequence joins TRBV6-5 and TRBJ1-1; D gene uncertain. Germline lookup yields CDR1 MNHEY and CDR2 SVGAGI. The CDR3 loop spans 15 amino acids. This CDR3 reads CASRPHPQLNAEAFF. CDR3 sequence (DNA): TGTGCCAGCAGACCCCACCCCCAATTGAACGCTGAAGCTTTCTTT.

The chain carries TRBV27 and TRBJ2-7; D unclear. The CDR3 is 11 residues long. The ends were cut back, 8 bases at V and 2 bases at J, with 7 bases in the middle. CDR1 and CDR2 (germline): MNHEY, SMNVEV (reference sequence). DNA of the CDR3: TGTGCCAGCGGCTACACCTACGAGCAGTACTTC. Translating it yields CASGYTYEQYF.

CDR3 in amino acids: CAISESYSTGETQYF. In DNA, the CDR3 is TGTGCCATCAGTGAGTCCTACTCGACGGGGGAGACCCAGTACTTC. The chain joins TRBV10-3 to TRBJ2-5, with a weak D call TRBD2 (5 bases). This CDR3 has 15 amino acids. CDR1 and CDR2 from the germline V gene are ENHRY and SYGVKD. V was cut by 0 bases and J by 5 bases, with 13 bases left in between.

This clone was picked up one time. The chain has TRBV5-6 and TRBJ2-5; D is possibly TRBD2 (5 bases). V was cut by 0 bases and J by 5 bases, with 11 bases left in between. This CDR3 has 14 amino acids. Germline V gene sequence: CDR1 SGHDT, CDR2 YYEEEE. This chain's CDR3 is CASSLVARGETQYF. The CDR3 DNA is TGTGCCAGCAGCTTGGTTGCTAGAGGGGAGACCCAGTACTTC.

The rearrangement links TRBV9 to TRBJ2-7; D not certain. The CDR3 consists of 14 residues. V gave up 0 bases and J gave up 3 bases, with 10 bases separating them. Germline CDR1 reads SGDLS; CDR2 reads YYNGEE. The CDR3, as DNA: TGTGCCAGCAGCGTAGGTATACAAAGCTACGAGCAGTACTTC. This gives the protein CASSVGIQSYEQYF.

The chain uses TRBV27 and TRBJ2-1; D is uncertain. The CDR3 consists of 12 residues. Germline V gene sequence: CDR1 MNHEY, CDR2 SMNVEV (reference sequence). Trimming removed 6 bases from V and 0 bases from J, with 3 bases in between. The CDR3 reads CASSPSYNEQFF. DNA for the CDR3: TGTGCCAGCAGCCCCTCCTACAATGAGCAGTTCTTC.

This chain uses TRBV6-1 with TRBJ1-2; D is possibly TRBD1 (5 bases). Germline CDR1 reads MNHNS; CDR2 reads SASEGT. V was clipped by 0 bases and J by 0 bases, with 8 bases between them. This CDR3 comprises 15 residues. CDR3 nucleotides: TGTGCCAGCAGTGAAGCGCAGGGAACTAACTATGGCTACACCTTC. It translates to CASSEAQGTNYGYTF.

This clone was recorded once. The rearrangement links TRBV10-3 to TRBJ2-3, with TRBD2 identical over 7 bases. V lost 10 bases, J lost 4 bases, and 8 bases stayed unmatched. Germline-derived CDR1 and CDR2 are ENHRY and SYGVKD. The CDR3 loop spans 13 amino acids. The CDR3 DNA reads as TGTGCCAACCAGCGGGGCATCTCAGATACGCAGTATTTT. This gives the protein CANQRGISDTQYF.

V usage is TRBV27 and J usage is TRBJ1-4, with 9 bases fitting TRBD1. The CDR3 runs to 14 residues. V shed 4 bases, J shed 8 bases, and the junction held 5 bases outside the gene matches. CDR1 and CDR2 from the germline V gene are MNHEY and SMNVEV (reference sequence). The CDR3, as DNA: TGTGCCAGCAGTTGGACAGGGGCGGTCGAAAAACTGTTTTTT. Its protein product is CASSWTGAVEKLFF.

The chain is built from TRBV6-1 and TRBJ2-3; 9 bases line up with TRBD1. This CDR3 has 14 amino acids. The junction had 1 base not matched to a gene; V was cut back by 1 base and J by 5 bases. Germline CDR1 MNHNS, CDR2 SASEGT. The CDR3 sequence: CASSEGTGVDTQYF. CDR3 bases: TGTGCCAGCAGTGAAGGGACAGGGGTAGATACGCAGTATTTT.

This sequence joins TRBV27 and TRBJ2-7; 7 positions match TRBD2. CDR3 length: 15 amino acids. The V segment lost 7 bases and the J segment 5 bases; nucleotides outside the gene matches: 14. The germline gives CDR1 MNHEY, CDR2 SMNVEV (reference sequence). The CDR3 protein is CASIGNGAGAHEQYF. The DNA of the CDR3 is TGTGCCAGCATTGGGAACGGGGCGGGAGCCCACGAGCAGTACTTC.

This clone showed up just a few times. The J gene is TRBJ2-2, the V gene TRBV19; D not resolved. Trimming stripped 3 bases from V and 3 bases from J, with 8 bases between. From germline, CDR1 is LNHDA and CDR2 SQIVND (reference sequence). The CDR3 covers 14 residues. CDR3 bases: TGTGCCAGTAGTATGTGGTCATACACCGGGGAGCTGTTTTTT. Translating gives CASSMWSYTGELFF. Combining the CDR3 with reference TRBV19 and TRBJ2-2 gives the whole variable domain DGGITQSPKYLFRKEGQNVTLSCEQNLNHDAMYWYRQDPGQGLRLIYYSQIVNDFQKGDIAEGYSVSREKKESFPLTVTSAQKNPTAFYLCASSMWSYTGELFFGEGSRLTVL.

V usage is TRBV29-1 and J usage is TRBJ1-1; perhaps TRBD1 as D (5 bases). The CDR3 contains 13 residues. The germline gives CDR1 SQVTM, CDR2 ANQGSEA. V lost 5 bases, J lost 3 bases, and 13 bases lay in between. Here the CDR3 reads CSVLQGSYTEAFF. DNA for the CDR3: TGCAGCGTTCTTCAGGGATCTTACACTGAAGCTTTCTTT.

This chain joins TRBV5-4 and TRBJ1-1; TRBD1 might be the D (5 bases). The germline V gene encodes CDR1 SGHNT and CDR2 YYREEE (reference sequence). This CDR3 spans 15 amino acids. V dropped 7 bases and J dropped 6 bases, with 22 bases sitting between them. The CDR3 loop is CASGRMGGGFPEAFF. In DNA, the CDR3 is TGTGCCAGCGGGAGAATGGGGGGAGGCTTCCCTGAAGCTTTCTTT.

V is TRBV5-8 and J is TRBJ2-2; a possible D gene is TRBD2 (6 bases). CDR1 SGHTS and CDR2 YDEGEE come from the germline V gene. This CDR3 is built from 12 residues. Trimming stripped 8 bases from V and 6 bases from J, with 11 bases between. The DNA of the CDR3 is TGTGCCAGGGAGGGTATCCCCGGGGAGCTGTTTTTT. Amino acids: CAREGIPGELFF. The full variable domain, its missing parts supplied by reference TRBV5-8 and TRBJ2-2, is EAGVTQSPTHLIKTRGQQATLRCSPISGHTSVYWYQQALGLGLQFLLWYDEGEERNRGNFPPRFSGRQFPNYSSELNVNALELEDSALYLCAREGIPGELFFGEGSRLTVL.

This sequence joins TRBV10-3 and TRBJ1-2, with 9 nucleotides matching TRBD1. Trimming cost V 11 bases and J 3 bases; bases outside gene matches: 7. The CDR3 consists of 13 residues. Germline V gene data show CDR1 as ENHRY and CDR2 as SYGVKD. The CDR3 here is CARGQGLDYGYTF. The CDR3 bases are TGTGCCCGCGGACAGGGGCTAGACTATGGCTACACCTTC.

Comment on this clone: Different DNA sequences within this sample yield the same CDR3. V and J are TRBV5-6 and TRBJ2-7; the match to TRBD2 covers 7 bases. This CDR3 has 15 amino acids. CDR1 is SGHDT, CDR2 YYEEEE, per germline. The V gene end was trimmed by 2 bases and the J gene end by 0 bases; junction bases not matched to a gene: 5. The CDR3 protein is CASSFRGGSSYEQYF. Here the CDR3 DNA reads TGTGCCAGCAGCTTCCGGGGAGGGAGCTCCTACGAGCAGTACTTC.

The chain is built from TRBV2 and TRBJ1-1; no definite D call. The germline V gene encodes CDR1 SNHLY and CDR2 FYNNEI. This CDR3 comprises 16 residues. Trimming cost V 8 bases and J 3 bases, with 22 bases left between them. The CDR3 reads CASVPGWRGVDTEAFF. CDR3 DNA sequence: TGTGCCAGCGTGCCGGGATGGCGGGGTGTGGACACTGAAGCTTTCTTT.

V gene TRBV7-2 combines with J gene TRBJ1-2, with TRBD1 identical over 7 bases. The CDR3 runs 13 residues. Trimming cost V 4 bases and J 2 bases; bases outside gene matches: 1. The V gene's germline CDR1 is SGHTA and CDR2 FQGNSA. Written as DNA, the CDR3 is TGTGCCAGCAGCTCGGGACAGAACTATGGCTACACCTTC. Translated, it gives CASSSGQNYGYTF.

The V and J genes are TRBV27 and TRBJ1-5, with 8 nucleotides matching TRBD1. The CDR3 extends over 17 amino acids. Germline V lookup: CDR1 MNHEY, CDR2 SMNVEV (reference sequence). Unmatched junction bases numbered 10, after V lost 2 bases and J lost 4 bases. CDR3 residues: CASSLRGTGRANQPQHF. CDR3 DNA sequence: TGTGCCAGCAGTTTACGGGGGACAGGTCGGGCTAATCAGCCCCAGCATTTT.

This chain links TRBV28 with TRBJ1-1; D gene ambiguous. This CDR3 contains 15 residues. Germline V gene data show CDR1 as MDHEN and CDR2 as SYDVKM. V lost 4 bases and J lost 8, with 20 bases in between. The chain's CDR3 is CASSSPARQSAEAFF. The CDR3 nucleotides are TGTGCCAGCAGTTCCCCGGCGAGGCAGAGTGCGGAAGCTTTCTTT.